The TCR beta chain described here comes from a study of control samples from healthy donors and cancer patients. From germline, CDR1 is LGHNA and CDR2 YSLEER. Trimming left V 0 bases short and J 10 bases short, with 13 bases between. The CDR3 sequence is 14 residues long. In this sample, this clone turned up once. Assay used: immunoSEQ multiplex PCR; TCRdb lists only in-frame clones, some missing. The sample contains 150,000 to 200,000 clones, around 96% of which appear only once. The chain uses TRBV4-3 and TRBJ2-1; D unresolved. The TCR comes from a woman in her thirties or forties in good health. Specimen: blood. CDR3 coding DNA: TGCGCCAGCAGCCAAGATTCCATAGATGGAGAGCAGTTCTTC. Its protein is CASSQDSIDGEQFF.